The sequence of this T cell receptor (beta chain) was determined in a study of blood T cells in healthy people across ages. The CDR3 length is 13 residues. CDR1 SGHTA and CDR2 FQGNSA come from the germline V gene. Trimming removed 4 bases from V and 6 bases from J; junction bases left unmatched: 4. Alongside a J-beta primer mix, a sample-barcoded 5' primer served in a second PCR lasting roughly 7 to 11 cycles. Using its own MiXCR run on the 5' RACE reads, TCRdb lists one record per CDR3 protein. The table has about 970,000 distinct CDR3 sequences, roughly 51% seen once. The sample consisted of blood. J is TRBJ2-5 and V is TRBV7-2, with 8 bases identical to TRBD1. This receptor was identified in a woman aged 60-75 years in good health. DNA of the CDR3: TGTGCCAGCAGCTCCGACAGGGGACAGACCCAGTACTTC. Amino acid sequence: CASSSDRGQTQYF. The complete variable domain, with remaining parts taken from reference TRBV7-2 and TRBJ2-5, reads GAGVSQSPSNKVTEKGKDVELRCDPISGHTALYWYRQSLGQGLEFLIYFQGNSAPDKSGLPSDRFSAERTGGSVSTLTIQRTQQEDSAVYLCASSSDRGQTQYFGPGTRLLVL.